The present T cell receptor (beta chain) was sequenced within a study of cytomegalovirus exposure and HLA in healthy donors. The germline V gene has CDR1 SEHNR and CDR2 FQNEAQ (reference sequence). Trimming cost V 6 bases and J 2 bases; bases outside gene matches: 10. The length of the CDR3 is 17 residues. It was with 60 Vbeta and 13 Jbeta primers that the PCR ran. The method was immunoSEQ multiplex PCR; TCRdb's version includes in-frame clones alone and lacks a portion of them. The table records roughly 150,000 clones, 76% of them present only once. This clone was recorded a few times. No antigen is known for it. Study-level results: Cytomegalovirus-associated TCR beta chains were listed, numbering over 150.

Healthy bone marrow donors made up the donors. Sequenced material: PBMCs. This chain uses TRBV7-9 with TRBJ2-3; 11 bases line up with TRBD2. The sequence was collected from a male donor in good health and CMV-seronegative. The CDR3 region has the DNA TGTGCCAGCAGTCGTCCGGGACTAGCGGCTTACACAGATACGCAGTATTTT. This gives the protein CASSRPGLAAYTDTQYF. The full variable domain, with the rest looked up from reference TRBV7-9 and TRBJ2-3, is DTGVSQNPRHKITKRGQNVTFRCDPISEHNRLYWYRQTLGQGPEFLTYFQNEAQLEKSRLLSDRFSAERPKGSFSTLEIQRTEQGDSAMYLCASSRPGLAAYTDTQYFGPGTRLTVL.